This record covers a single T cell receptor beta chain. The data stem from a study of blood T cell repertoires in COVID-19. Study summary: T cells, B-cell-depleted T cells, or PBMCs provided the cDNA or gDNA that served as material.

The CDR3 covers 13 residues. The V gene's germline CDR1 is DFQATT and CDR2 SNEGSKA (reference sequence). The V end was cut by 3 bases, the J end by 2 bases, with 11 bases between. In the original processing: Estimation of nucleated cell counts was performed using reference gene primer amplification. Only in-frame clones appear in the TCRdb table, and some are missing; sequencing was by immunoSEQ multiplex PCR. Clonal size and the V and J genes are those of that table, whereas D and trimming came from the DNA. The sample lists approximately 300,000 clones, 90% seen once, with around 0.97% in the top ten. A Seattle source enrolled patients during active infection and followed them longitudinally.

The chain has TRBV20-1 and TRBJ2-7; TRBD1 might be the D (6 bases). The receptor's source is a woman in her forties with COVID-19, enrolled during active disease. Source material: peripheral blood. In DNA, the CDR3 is TGCAGTGCTAGTCGGGCAGGGGCCTACGAGCAGTACTTC. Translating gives CSASRAGAYEQYF.